This T cell receptor beta chain was recovered during a study of cytomegalovirus exposure and HLA in healthy donors. Whole-study results and caveats: Through in vitro validation, a few CMV-associated chains were shown to be specific for CMV antigens. As was reported, the classifier diagnosed cytomegalovirus status with high specificity and sensitivity.

The sample holds a few counts of this clone. Its antigen is unknown. The PCR employed 60 Vbeta primers together with 13 Jbeta primers. Some clones are missing from TCRdb's copy, which holds only in-frame ones; the method was immunoSEQ multiplex PCR. Of approximately 170,000 clones in the sample, about 70% were seen once. Germline V CDR1 and CDR2: SGHRS, YFSETQ. The CDR3 totals 16 residues. Trimming took 4 bases from V and 9 from J; bases not matched to a gene: 16. The TCR originated in a woman in her forties in good health and CMV-seropositive. The specimen sequenced was PBMCs. V gene TRBV5-1 combines with J gene TRBJ2-3; 8 bases align to TRBD1. The CDR3 reads CASSASGTGGGQTQYF. CDR3 DNA sequence: TGCGCCAGCAGCGCCTCCGGGACAGGAGGCGGGCAGACGCAGTATTTT.